This T cell receptor (beta chain) is drawn from a study of T cell repertoires in cytomegalovirus infection. Background on the study: Public TCR beta signatures were indicative of both CMV infection and a matching HLA type. Regarding the study as a whole: Totalled public TCR beta family frequency picked out people who carried CMV plus the relevant HLA. What dominated the ex vivo response were HLA-C-restricted CMV-specific TCR beta clonotypes.

TCRdb fed the reads into MiXCR, producing one record per CDR3 protein. The sample yields some 310,000 distinct CDR3 sequences, approximately 25% seen once. As for this clonotype: What it recognizes is unknown.

V lost 8 bases and J lost 3; bases outside the gene matches: 7. CDR3 size: 13 residues. The germline V gene has CDR1 MDHEN and CDR2 SYDVKM. The sequence derives from a human donor in good health (CMV status not recorded). Some clones in this sample may be carry-over from other donors' samples. The source was cultured PBMCs, collected from culture after CMV antigen stimulation. This rearrangement joins TRBV28 to TRBJ2-7; 7 bases are a match to TRBD1. CDR3 bases: TGTGCCAGCCGTCGGGACAGAATCTACGAGCAGTACTTC. It codes for CASRRDRIYEQYF.